This is a list of T cell receptor beta chains from one sample in a study of blood T cell repertoires in COVID-19. Sequencing used immunoSEQ multiplex PCR; TCRdb keeps in-frame clones, though not all of them. The repertoire holds approximately 270,000 clones, with around 86% as singletons. Sequenced sample: peripheral blood. These receptors all stem from a man aged 40-49 years with active or convalescent COVID-19. CDR3s include the opening cysteine and the closing phenylalanine or tryptophan. Fields, in order: D gene, clone size, CDR3 length, V gene, J gene, CDR3 protein, CDR3 DNA. A D gene is named only where the DNA matches it firmly. The size entry is marked missing in some rows and otherwise reads once, few, many or a size class.

>TRBD1|.|13|TRBV25-1|TRBJ1-1
CASRQGADLEAFF
TGTGCCAGCAGACAGGGGGCGGACCTGGAAGCTTTCTTT
>TRBD1|.|14|TRBV5-1|TRBJ1-1
CASSLIGTDTEAFF
TGCGCCAGCAGCTTGATCGGGACAGACACTGAAGCTTTCTTT
>.|.|15|TRBV7-3|TRBJ2-4
CASSLTGGPENIQYF
TGTGCCAGCAGCTTAACGGGGGGGCCCGAAAACATTCAGTACTTC
>TRBD1|.|18|TRBV13|TRBJ2-3
CASSSLPDRDGSTDTQYF
TGTGCCAGCAGCTCCCTTCCCGACAGGGACGGGAGCACAGATACGCAGTATTTT
>TRBD1|.|14|TRBV5-1|TRBJ2-2
CASSGTGGTGELFF
TGCGCCAGCAGCGGGACAGGGGGGACCGGGGAGCTGTTTTTT
>TRBD1|few|13|TRBV12-5|TRBJ2-7
CASGRDRAKEQYF
TGTGCTAGTGGCCGGGACAGGGCGAAGGAGCAGTACTTC
>.|.|15|TRBV28|TRBJ2-1
CASSGSGGPPGEQFF
TGTGCCAGCAGTGGTTCCGGGGGGCCCCCCGGTGAGCAGTTCTTC
>.|.|14|TRBV9|TRBJ2-3
CASSPEMRTDTQYF
TGTGCCAGCAGCCCTGAGATGCGGACAGATACGCAGTATTTT
>.|once|15|TRBV6-5|TRBJ2-3
CASSYAGIYTDTQYF
TGTGCCAGCAGTTATGCGGGGATTTACACAGATACGCAGTATTTT
>TRBD1|.|14|TRBV7-9|TRBJ2-7
CASSPGQGTNEQYF
TGTGCCAGCAGCCCCGGACAGGGGACAAACGAGCAGTACTTC
>TRBD1|.|15|TRBV5-1|TRBJ1-1
CASSTRTGVSTEAFF
TGCGCCAGCAGCACCCGGACAGGGGTTAGCACTGAAGCTTTCTTT
>TRBD1|.|16|TRBV5-6|TRBJ2-3
CASSLKPGQGTDTQYF
TGTGCCAGCAGCTTGAAACCGGGACAGGGCACAGATACGCAGTATTTT
>.|.|12|TRBV16|TRBJ1-2
CASSDYLGGYTF
TGTGCCAGCAGCGACTACTTGGGGGGCTACACCTTC
>.|.|13|TRBV12-3/TRBV12-4|TRBJ1-6
CASSLRGNSPLHF
TGTGCCAGCAGTTTGCGGGGTAATTCACCCCTCCACTTT